Presented here are 7 T cell receptor beta chains from one specimen sequenced in a study of blood T cell repertoires in COVID-19. Clones were sequenced by immunoSEQ multiplex PCR, and TCRdb holds only the in-frame ones, with some missing. The profile shows some 230,000 clones, 75% to 90% of them singletons. The sequenced sample was peripheral blood. The receptors stem from an elderly woman with COVID-19, enrolled during active disease.

This clone was counted once. The chain has TRBV5-1 and TRBJ2-2; 7 bases fit TRBD2. Germline assignment: CDR1 SGHRS and CDR2 YFSETQ. This CDR3 is built from 16 residues. V lost 4 bases to trimming and J lost 4 bases; unmatched junction nucleotides: 10. In nucleotides, the CDR3 is TGCGCCAGCAGCCCTAGTGCGGGAGTACGCACCGGGGAGCTGTTTTTT. It translates to CASSPSAGVRTGELFF.

This chain connects TRBV24-1 to TRBJ2-2; 10 nucleotides match TRBD2. V was clipped by 4 bases and J by 5 bases; unmatched bases: 6. CDR3 length: 16 residues. CDR1 is KGHDR, CDR2 SFDVKD, per germline. The CDR3 region is CATSEAGLARTGELFF. The CDR3 DNA reads TGTGCCACCAGTGAGGCGGGACTAGCGCGTACCGGGGAGCTGTTTTTT.

The chain has TRBV7-9 and TRBJ2-5; 8 bases are a match to TRBD1. This CDR3 contains 16 residues. CDR1 and CDR2 (germline): SEHNR, FQNEAQ (reference sequence). The V and J ends lost 2 bases and 0 bases, in that order; junction bases with no gene match: 5. This CDR3 is CASSLQGAGYQETQYF. CDR3 coding DNA: TGTGCCAGCAGCTTACAGGGGGCTGGGTACCAAGAGACCCAGTACTTC. The complete variable domain, with remaining parts taken from reference TRBV7-9 and TRBJ2-5, reads DTGVSQNPRHKITKRGQNVTFRCDPISEHNRLYWYRQTLGQGPEFLTYFQNEAQLEKSRLLSDRFSAERPKGSFSTLEIQRTEQGDSAMYLCASSLQGAGYQETQYFGPGTRLLVL.

The DNA for the CDR3 is TGTGCCAGCAGCTTAGTCGGACAGGTGTTCGAGACCCAGTACTTC. This sequence encodes CASSLVGQVFETQYF. The chain is built from TRBV7-2 and TRBJ2-5, with TRBD1 matching 7 bases. This CDR3 comprises 15 residues. Germline V gives CDR1 SGHTA, CDR2 FQGNSA. V shed 1 base, J shed 5 bases, and the junction held 7 bases outside the gene matches. Full variable domain (remainder filled in from reference TRBV7-2 and TRBJ2-5): GAGVSQSPSNKVTEKGKDVELRCDPISGHTALYWYRQSLGQGLEFLIYFQGNSAPDKSGLPSDRFSAERTGGSVSTLTIQRTQQEDSAVYLCASSLVGQVFETQYFGPGTRLLVL.

The chain employs TRBV3-1 (or the pseudogene TRBV3-2) and TRBJ1-5; TRBD1 might be the D (5 bases). This CDR3 has 12 residues. The V end lost 6 bases, the J end lost 6 bases, and 9 bases lay between the germline ends. CDR1 is LGHDT, CDR2 YNNKEL, per germline (reference sequence). CDR3 in DNA: TGTGCCAGCAGTCACACAGGTCAGCCCCAGCATTTT. Its protein is CASSHTGQPQHF.

The rearrangement joins TRBV29-1 to TRBJ1-1; the match to TRBD1 covers 8 bases. With V trimmed by 7 bases and J by 11 bases, 12 bases remained unmatched. Per germline, CDR1 SQVTM and CDR2 ANQGSEA. The CDR3 sequence is 12 residues long. The CDR3 sequence: CSATGTGLGAFF. The CDR3, as DNA: TGCAGCGCCACCGGGACAGGCCTCGGGGCTTTCTTT. The whole variable domain, filled in from reference TRBV29-1 and TRBJ1-1, reads SAVISQKPSRDICQRGTSLTIQCQVDSQVTMMFWYRQQPGQSLTLIATANQGSEATYESGFVIDKFPISRPNLTFSTLTVSNMSPEDSSIYLCSATGTGLGAFFGQGTRLTVV.

This chain links TRBV4-2 with TRBJ1-4, with 10 bases lining up with TRBD1. V dropped 4 bases and J dropped 15; count of bases not matched to a gene: 11. The germline CDR1 and CDR2 sequences are LGHNA and YNFKEQ. The CDR3 extends over 14 amino acids. CDR3 in amino acids: CASSLEGTGVRVFF. In DNA, the CDR3 is TGTGCCAGCAGCCTAGAAGGGACAGGGGTGAGGGTGTTTTTT.